There are a few counts of the clone carrying this TCR beta chain. Antigen specificity is unknown. Original processing notes: Samples contained a median of about 96,000 TCRs, with a range of roughly 23,224 to 700,000. MiXCR, applied by TCRdb to the RACE reads, yields one record per CDR3 protein. These V and J calls rely on TCRdb rather than the paper's analysis. The data show approximately 120,000 distinct CDR3 sequences, more than 7% seen once. Specified time point: patch test 2, 6 weeks after DPC sensitization. Treatment defined: therapeutic diphenylcyclopropenone sensitization with weekly scalp DPC. RNA extraction used unfractionated whole blood as the source of total RNA. Trimming pared 1 base from V and 9 bases from J, leaving 10 bases between. The CDR3 covers 13 residues. Germline V gives CDR1 SGHRS, CDR2 YFSETQ. These data are taken from a study of human T cells and chemical hapten exposure. Overall study context: Upper back patch tests used 0.01% DPC, scored after 6 days.

Notes on the study in general: Alopecia in all donors means immunity may differ from healthy individuals.

The V and J genes are TRBV5-1 and TRBJ2-2; no firm D call. This TCR was recovered from a woman between 40 and 55 years old with alopecia areata. Some clones in this sample may be carry-over from other donors' samples. Here the sequenced sample was whole blood, taken in connection with sensitization to the hapten diphenylcyclopropenone (DPC). The CDR3 DNA reads TGCGCCAGCAGCTTGCAAAGCCGCCGGGAGCTGTTTTTT. Amino acids: CASSLQSRRELFF. The full variable domain, completed using reference TRBV5-1 and TRBJ2-2, is KAGVTQTPRYLIKTRGQQVTLSCSPISGHRSVSWYQQTPGQGLQFLFEYFSETQRNKGNFPGRFSGRQFSNSRSEMNVSTLELGDSALYLCASSLQSRRELFFGEGSRLTVL.